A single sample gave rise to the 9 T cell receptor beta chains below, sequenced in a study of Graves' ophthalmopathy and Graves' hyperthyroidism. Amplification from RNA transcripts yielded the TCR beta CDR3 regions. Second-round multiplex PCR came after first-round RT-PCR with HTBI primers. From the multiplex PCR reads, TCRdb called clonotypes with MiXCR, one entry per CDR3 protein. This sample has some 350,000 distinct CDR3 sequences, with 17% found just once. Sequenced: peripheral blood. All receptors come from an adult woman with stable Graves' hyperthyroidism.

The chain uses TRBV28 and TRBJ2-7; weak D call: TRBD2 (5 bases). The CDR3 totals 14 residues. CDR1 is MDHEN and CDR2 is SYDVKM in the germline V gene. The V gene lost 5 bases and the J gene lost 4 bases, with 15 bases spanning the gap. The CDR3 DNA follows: TGTGCCAGCAGTCCTGCGCCGGGAAGGTACGAGCAGTACTTC. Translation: CASSPAPGRYEQYF.

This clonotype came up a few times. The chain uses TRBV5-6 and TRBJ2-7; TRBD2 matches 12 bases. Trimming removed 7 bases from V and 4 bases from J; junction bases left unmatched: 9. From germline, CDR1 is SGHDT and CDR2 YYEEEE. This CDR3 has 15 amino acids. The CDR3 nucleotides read TGTGCCAGCTCGAACGGACTAGCGGGATATTACGAGCAGTACTTC. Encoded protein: CASSNGLAGYYEQYF.

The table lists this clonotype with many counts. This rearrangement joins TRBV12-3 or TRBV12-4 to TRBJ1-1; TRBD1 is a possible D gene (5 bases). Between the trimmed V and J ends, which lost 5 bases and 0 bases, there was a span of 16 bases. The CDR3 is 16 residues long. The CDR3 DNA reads TGTGCCAGCAGTGCTCTACGGGGGAGTTTGAACACTGAAGCTTTCTTT. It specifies CASSALRGSLNTEAFF.

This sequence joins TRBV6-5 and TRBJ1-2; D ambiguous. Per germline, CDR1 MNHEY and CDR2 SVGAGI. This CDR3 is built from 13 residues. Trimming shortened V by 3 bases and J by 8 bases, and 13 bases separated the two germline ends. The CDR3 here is CASSYRQSEGYTF. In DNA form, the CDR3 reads TGTGCCAGCAGTTATAGGCAGTCTGAGGGCTACACCTTC.

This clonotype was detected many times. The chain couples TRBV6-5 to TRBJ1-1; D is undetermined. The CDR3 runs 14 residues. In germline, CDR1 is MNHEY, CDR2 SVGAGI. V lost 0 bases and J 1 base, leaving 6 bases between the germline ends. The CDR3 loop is CASSYSPSNTEAFF. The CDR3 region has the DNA TGTGCCAGCAGTTACTCGCCCTCGAACACTGAAGCTTTCTTT.

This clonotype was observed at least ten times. CDR3 protein: CASSLGAKGPRGGYTF. CDR3 sequence (DNA): TGTGCCAGCAGTTTGGGGGCAAAGGGGCCCCGAGGTGGCTACACCTTC. The gene calls are TRBV27 and TRBJ1-2, with D perhaps TRBD1 (6 bases). In germline, CDR1 is MNHEY, CDR2 SMNVEV (reference sequence). The germline V and J ends were trimmed by 3 bases and 7 bases, with 21 bases remaining between them. The CDR3 has 16 residues.

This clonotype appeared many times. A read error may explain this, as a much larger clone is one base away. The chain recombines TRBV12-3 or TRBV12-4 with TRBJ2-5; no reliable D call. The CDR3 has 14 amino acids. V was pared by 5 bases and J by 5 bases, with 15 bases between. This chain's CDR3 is CASSPRPSGETQYF. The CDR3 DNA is TGTGCCAGCAGTCCCCGACCCTCCGGGGAGACCCAGTACTTC.

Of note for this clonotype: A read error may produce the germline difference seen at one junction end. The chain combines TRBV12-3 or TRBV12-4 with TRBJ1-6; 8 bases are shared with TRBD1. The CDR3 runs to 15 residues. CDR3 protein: CASSLRQGKNSPLRF. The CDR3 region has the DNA TGTGCCAGCAGTCTACGACAGGGGAAAAATTCACCCCTCCGCTTT.

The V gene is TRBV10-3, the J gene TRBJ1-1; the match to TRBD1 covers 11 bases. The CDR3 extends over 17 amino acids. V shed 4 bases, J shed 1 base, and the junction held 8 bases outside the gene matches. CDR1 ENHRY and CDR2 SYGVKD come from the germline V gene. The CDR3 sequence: CAISGGQGGTGNTEAFF. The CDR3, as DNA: TGTGCCATCAGTGGGGGACAGGGGGGTACTGGGAACACTGAAGCTTTCTTT.